These T cell receptor beta chains were read from a single sample in a study of human thymus T cells. Sequencing used immunoSEQ multiplex PCR; TCRdb keeps in-frame clones, though not all of them. The table lists about 46,000 clones, around 95% of them singletons, with under 0.2% in the top ten. Sequencing was done on a sample of blood. The source of these receptors is a girl under three years old with a congenital heart defect but otherwise immunologically healthy. Both conserved end residues are part of each CDR3. D genes are given only for firm matches. Expanded clones are given a class, and other clones once, few, many or no size at all.

d_call: .
clone_size: .
v_call: TRBV18
j_call: TRBJ2-1
cdr3_aa: CASSPRLREQFF
cdr3_nt: TGTGCCAGCTCACCAAGACTTCGCGAGCAGTTCTTC

d_call: TRBD2
clone_size: .
v_call: TRBV11-3
j_call: TRBJ2-3
cdr3_aa: CASSLPLASSGLSTDTQYF
cdr3_nt: TGTGCCAGCAGCTTACCCCTAGCTTCTAGCGGACTCAGCACAGATACGCAGTATTTT

d_call: TRBD2
clone_size: .
v_call: TRBV5-5
j_call: TRBJ2-4
cdr3_aa: CASTSSSGAKNIQYF
cdr3_nt: TGTGCCAGCACCTCTTCTAGCGGAGCCAAAAACATTCAGTACTTC

d_call: .
clone_size: .
v_call: TRBV11-3
j_call: TRBJ1-1
cdr3_aa: CASSLAGTENTEAFF
cdr3_nt: TGTGCCAGCAGCTTAGCTGGGACGGAGAACACTGAAGCTTTCTTT

d_call: .
clone_size: .
v_call: TRBV5-4
j_call: TRBJ2-4
cdr3_aa: CASSLKGIGGDIQYF
cdr3_nt: TGTGCCAGCAGCTTGAAAGGTATAGGGGGAGACATTCAGTACTTC

d_call: .
clone_size: .
v_call: TRBV28
j_call: TRBJ2-7
cdr3_aa: CASSSSGNAYEQYF
cdr3_nt: TGTGCCAGCAGTTCGTCCGGGAACGCCTACGAGCAGTACTTC

d_call: .
clone_size: .
v_call: TRBV5-1
j_call: TRBJ2-7
cdr3_aa: CASSLVSGSYEQYF
cdr3_nt: TGCGCCAGCAGCTTGGTGTCTGGTTCCTACGAGCAGTACTTC

d_call: .
clone_size: .
v_call: TRBV18
j_call: TRBJ1-3
cdr3_aa: CASSPRLIGRNPSGNTIYF
cdr3_nt: TGTGCCAGCTCACCTAGACTAATAGGGCGCAATCCCTCTGGAAACACCATATATTTT

d_call: .
clone_size: .
v_call: TRBV5-4
j_call: TRBJ1-1
cdr3_aa: CASSLRGARNTEAFF
cdr3_nt: TGTGCCAGCAGCTTGCGGGGGGCAAGGAACACTGAAGCTTTCTTT

d_call: TRBD1
clone_size: .
v_call: TRBV5-1
j_call: TRBJ2-6
cdr3_aa: CASSFSQDRGRFLTF
cdr3_nt: TGCGCCAGCAGCTTCTCTCAGGACAGGGGGCGCTTCCTGACTTTC

d_call: .
clone_size: .
v_call: TRBV10-2
j_call: TRBJ2-4
cdr3_aa: CASRSRAGAKNIQYF
cdr3_nt: TGCGCCAGCAGGAGCAGGGCGGGGGCCAAAAACATTCAGTACTTC

d_call: .
clone_size: .
v_call: TRBV5-6
j_call: TRBJ2-1
cdr3_aa: CASSSSDRTEQFF
cdr3_nt: TGTGCCAGCAGCTCCAGTGACCGTACAGAGCAGTTCTTC

d_call: TRBD1
clone_size: .
v_call: TRBV5-5
j_call: TRBJ1-5
cdr3_aa: CASSWRTGVDQPQHF
cdr3_nt: TGTGCCAGCAGCTGGAGGACAGGGGTTGACCAGCCCCAGCATTTT

d_call: .
clone_size: .
v_call: TRBV28
j_call: TRBJ2-2
cdr3_aa: CASSPLRVSGELFF
cdr3_nt: TGTGCCAGCAGCCCCCTTCGGGTGAGCGGGGAGCTGTTTTTT

d_call: TRBD2
clone_size: .
v_call: TRBV14
j_call: TRBJ2-2
cdr3_aa: CASSKSSGRTGELFF
cdr3_nt: TGTGCCAGCAGCAAATCTAGCGGACGGACCGGGGAGCTGTTTTTT

d_call: .
clone_size: .
v_call: TRBV11-2
j_call: TRBJ2-1
cdr3_aa: CASSFLSGNNEQFF
cdr3_nt: TGTGCCAGCAGCTTCTTATCCGGAAACAATGAGCAGTTCTTC

d_call: .
clone_size: .
v_call: TRBV6-6
j_call: TRBJ1-5
cdr3_aa: CASSLRDTLGGQPQHF
cdr3_nt: TGTGCCAGCAGTTTGCGGGACACTCTTGGGGGGCAGCCCCAGCATTTT

d_call: .
clone_size: .
v_call: TRBV6-5
j_call: TRBJ1-6
cdr3_aa: CASSYSNEGSRSPLHF
cdr3_nt: TGTGCCAGCAGTTACTCGAACGAGGGATCTCGATCACCCCTCCACTTT

d_call: .
clone_size: few
v_call: TRBV4-2
j_call: TRBJ2-3
cdr3_aa: CASSQDKRGGSDTQYF
cdr3_nt: TGTGCCAGCAGCCAAGATAAGAGAGGTGGGTCAGATACGCAGTATTTT

d_call: TRBD2
clone_size: .
v_call: TRBV9
j_call: TRBJ2-3
cdr3_aa: CASSVATWELAGVADTQYF
cdr3_nt: TGTGCCAGCAGCGTAGCTACTTGGGAACTAGCGGGAGTCGCAGATACGCAGTATTTT

d_call: TRBD2
clone_size: .
v_call: TRBV9
j_call: TRBJ2-7
cdr3_aa: CASSVDRTSGRYEQYF
cdr3_nt: TGTGCCAGCAGCGTCGACAGGACTAGCGGGAGGTACGAGCAGTACTTC

d_call: .
clone_size: once
v_call: TRBV28
j_call: TRBJ1-5
cdr3_aa: CATARIQGTNQPQHF
cdr3_nt: TGTGCCACCGCCAGAATACAGGGCACTAATCAGCCCCAGCATTTT

d_call: .
clone_size: .
v_call: TRBV18
j_call: TRBJ2-2
cdr3_aa: CASSPPGWTNTGELFF
cdr3_nt: TGTGCCAGCTCACCACCTGGCTGGACGAACACCGGGGAGCTGTTTTTT

d_call: .
clone_size: .
v_call: TRBV25-1
j_call: TRBJ2-6
cdr3_aa: CARWASGANVLTF
cdr3_nt: TGTGCCAGATGGGCGTCGGGGGCCAACGTCCTGACTTTC

d_call: .
clone_size: .
v_call: TRBV10-2
j_call: TRBJ1-1
cdr3_aa: CASSEAGYGALNTEAFF
cdr3_nt: TGCGCCAGCAGTGAGGCGGGGTACGGGGCCCTGAACACTGAAGCTTTCTTT

d_call: TRBD1
clone_size: .
v_call: TRBV4-1
j_call: TRBJ2-7
cdr3_aa: CASSQGGRTGGVYEQYF
cdr3_nt: TGCGCCAGCAGCCAAGGGGGGCGGACAGGGGGCGTCTACGAGCAGTACTTC

d_call: .
clone_size: .
v_call: TRBV28
j_call: TRBJ1-2
cdr3_aa: CASSPGYSSNYGYTF
cdr3_nt: TGTGCCAGCAGCCCCGGTTACTCTAGTAACTATGGCTACACCTTC

d_call: TRBD1
clone_size: .
v_call: TRBV5-5
j_call: TRBJ1-5
cdr3_aa: CASSPGTGGGGQPQHF
cdr3_nt: TGTGCCAGCAGCCCAGGGACAGGGGGAGGGGGACAGCCCCAGCATTTT

d_call: TRBD2
clone_size: .
v_call: TRBV6-1
j_call: TRBJ2-5
cdr3_aa: CASTMYGTSAALRYF
cdr3_nt: TGTGCCAGCACCATGTACGGGACTAGCGCCGCCTTACGATACTTC

d_call: .
clone_size: .
v_call: TRBV6-5
j_call: TRBJ2-5
cdr3_aa: CASSYSAGQETQYF
cdr3_nt: TGTGCCAGCAGTTACTCCGCGGGGCAAGAGACCCAGTACTTC

d_call: .
clone_size: .
v_call: TRBV19
j_call: TRBJ1-5
cdr3_aa: CASSIGGGDQPQHF
cdr3_nt: TGTGCCAGTAGTATAGGGGGCGGGGATCAGCCCCAGCATTTT